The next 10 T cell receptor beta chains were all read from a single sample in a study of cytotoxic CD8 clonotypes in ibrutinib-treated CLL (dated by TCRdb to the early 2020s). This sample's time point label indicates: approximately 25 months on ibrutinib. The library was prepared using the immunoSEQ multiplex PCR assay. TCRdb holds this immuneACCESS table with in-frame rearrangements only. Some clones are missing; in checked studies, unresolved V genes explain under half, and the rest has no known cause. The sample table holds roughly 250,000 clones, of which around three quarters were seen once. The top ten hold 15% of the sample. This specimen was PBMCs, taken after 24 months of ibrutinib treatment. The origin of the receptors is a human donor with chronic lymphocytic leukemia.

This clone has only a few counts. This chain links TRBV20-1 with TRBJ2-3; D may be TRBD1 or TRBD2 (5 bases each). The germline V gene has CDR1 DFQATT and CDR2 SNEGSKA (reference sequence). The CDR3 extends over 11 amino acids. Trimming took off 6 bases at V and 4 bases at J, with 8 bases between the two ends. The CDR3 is CSAEGPDTQYF. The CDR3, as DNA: TGCAGTGCAGAGGGACCAGATACGCAGTATTTT.

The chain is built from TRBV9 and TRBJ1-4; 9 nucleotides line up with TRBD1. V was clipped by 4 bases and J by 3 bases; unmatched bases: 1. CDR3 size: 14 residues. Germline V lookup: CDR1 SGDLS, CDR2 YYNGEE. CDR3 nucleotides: TGTGCCAGCAGCCGACAGGGGGCTAATGAAAAACTGTTTTTT. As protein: CASSRQGANEKLFF.

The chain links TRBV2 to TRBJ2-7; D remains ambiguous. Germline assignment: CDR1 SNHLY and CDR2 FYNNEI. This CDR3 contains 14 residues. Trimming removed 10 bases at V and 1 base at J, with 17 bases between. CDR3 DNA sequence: TGTGCCATCGCAGATATGGGGTGGTCCTACGAGCAGTACTTC. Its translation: CAIADMGWSYEQYF.

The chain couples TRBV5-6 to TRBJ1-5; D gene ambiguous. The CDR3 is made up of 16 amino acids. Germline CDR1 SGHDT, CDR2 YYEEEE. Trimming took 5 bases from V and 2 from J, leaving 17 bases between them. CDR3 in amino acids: CASRSNHVGGNQPQHF. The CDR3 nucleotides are TGTGCCAGCAGGTCTAACCACGTCGGGGGCAATCAGCCCCAGCATTTT. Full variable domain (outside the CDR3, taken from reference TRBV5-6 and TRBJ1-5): DAGVTQSPTHLIKTRGQQVTLRCSPKSGHDTVSWYQQALGQGPQFIFQYYEEEERQRGNFPDRFSGHQFPNYSSELNVNALLLGDSALYLCASRSNHVGGNQPQHFGDGTRLSIL.

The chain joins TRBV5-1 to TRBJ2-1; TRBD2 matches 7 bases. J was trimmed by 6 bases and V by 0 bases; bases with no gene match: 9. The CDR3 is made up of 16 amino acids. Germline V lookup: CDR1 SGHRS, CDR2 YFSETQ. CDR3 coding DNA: TGCGCCAGCAGCTTGGGCGGGGGAGGAGTACCCAATGAGCAGTTCTTC. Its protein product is CASSLGGGGVPNEQFF.

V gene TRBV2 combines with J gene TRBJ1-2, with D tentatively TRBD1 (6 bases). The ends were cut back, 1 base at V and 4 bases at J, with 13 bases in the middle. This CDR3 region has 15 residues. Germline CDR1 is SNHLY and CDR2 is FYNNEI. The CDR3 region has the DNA TGTGCCAGCAGTGAAGGCCCGGCAGGGGCCTATGGCTACACCTTC. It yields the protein CASSEGPAGAYGYTF.

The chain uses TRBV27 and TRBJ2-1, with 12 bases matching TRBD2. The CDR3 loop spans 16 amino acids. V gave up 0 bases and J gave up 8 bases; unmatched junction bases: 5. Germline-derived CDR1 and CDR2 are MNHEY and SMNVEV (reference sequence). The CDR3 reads CASSLSLAGGRDEQFF. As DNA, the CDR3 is TGTGCCAGCAGTTTATCCCTAGCGGGAGGGCGGGATGAGCAGTTCTTC.

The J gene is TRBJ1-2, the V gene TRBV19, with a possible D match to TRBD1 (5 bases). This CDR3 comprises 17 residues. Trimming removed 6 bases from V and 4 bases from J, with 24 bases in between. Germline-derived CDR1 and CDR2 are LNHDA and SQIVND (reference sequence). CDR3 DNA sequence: TGTGCCAGTAGCCCGGAGTTAAGACAGTGGCGGATCTATGGCTACACCTTC. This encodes CASSPELRQWRIYGYTF. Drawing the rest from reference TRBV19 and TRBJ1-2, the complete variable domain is DGGITQSPKYLFRKEGQNVTLSCEQNLNHDAMYWYRQDPGQGLRLIYYSQIVNDFQKGDIAEGYSVSREKKESFPLTVTSAQKNPTAFYLCASSPELRQWRIYGYTFGSGTRLTVV.

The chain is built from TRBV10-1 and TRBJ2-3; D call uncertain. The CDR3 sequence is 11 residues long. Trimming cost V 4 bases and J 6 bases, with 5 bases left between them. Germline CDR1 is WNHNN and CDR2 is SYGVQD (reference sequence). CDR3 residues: CASSVGDTQYF. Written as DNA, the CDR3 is TGCGCCAGCAGTGTGGGGGATACGCAGTATTTT.

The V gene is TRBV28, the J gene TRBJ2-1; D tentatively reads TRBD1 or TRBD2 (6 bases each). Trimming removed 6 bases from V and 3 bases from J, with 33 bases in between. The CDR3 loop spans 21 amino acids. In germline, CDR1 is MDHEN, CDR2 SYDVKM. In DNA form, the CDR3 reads TGTGCCAGCAGCCCATTCCACACTAGCAGGGGCGTCCTAGGGGACTACAATGAGCAGTTCTTC. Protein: CASSPFHTSRGVLGDYNEQFF.